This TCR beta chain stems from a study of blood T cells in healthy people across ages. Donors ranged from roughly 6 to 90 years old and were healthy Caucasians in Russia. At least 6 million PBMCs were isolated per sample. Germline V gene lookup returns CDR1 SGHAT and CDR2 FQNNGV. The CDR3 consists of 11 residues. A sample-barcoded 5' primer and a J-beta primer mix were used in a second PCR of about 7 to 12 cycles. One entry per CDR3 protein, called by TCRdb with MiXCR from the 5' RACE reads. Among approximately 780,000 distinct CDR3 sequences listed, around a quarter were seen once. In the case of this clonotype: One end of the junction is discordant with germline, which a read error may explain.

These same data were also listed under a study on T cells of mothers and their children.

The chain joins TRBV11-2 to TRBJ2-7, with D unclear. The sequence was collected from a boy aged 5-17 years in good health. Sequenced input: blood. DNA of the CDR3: TGTGCCAGCAGCTTAGTGTACGGGCAGTACTTC. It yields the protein CASSLVYGQYF.